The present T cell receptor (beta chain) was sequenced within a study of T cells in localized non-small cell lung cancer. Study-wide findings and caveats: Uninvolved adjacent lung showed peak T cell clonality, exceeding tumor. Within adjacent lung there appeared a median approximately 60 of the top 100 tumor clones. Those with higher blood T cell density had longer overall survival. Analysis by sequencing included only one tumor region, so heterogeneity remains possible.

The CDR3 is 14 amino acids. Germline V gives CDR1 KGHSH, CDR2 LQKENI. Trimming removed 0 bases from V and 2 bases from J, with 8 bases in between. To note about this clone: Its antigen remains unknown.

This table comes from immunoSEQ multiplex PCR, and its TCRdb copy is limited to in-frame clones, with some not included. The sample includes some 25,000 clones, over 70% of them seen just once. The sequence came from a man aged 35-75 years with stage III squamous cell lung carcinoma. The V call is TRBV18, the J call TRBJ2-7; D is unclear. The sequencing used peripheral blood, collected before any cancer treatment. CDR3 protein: CASSPPIAPYEQYF. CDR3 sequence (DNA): TGTGCCAGCTCACCACCCATAGCCCCCTACGAGCAGTACTTC.